Following are 9 T cell receptor beta chains from one sample sequenced in a study of cytomegalovirus exposure and HLA in healthy donors. The PCR contained 60 Vbeta and 13 Jbeta primers. Clones were sequenced by immunoSEQ multiplex PCR, and TCRdb holds only the in-frame ones, with some missing. In the table there are some 150,000 clones, 75% to 90% of which are singletons. The sequenced sample was PBMCs. Receptor source: a man aged 35 to 55 in good health and CMV-seronegative.

CDR3 residues: CASSLPGNQPQHF. In nucleotides, the CDR3 is TGTGCCAGCAGCCTTCCGGGAAATCAGCCCCAGCATTTT. The chain employs TRBV7-2 and TRBJ1-5; D remains ambiguous. The CDR3 is 13 amino acids. Germline V CDR1 and CDR2: SGHTA, FQGNSA. Trimming removed 5 bases from V and 4 bases from J, with 9 bases in between.

This clone was detected a few times. V is TRBV4-2 and J is TRBJ2-7; 8 nucleotides match TRBD2. Germline CDR1 and CDR2: LGHNA and YNFKEQ. The CDR3 loop spans 14 amino acids. The trim removed 3 bases at V and 7 bases at J, leaving 8 bases unmatched. CDR3 nucleotides: TGTGCCAGCAGCCAGAGCGGGAGTCGGAGGGAGCAGTACTTC. Its translation is CASSQSGSRREQYF.

The chain is built from TRBV25-1 and TRBJ2-2; D uncertain. Per germline, CDR1 MGHDK and CDR2 SYGVNS. V lost 4 bases to trimming and J lost 7 bases, with 10 bases between them. The CDR3 has 13 amino acids. CDR3 sequence (DNA): TGTGCCAGCAGTGCGCGGTCGAGCGGGGAGCTGTTTTTT. This codes for CASSARSSGELFF. Drawing the rest from reference TRBV25-1 and TRBJ2-2, the complete variable domain is EADIYQTPRYLVIGTGKKITLECSQTMGHDKMYWYQQDPGMELHLIHYSYGVNSTEKGDLSSESTVSRIRTEHFPLTLESARPSHTSQYLCASSARSSGELFFGEGSRLTVL.

J is TRBJ1-4 and V is TRBV6-1; no reliable D call. Per germline, CDR1 MNHNS and CDR2 SASEGT. The CDR3 runs to 11 residues. V lost 5 bases and J lost 7, with 5 bases in between. CDR3 nucleotide sequence: TGTGCCAGCAGTCGGAGTGAAAAACTGTTTTTT. Translation gives CASSRSEKLFF.

The chain couples TRBV7-2 to TRBJ2-1, with 8 bases aligning to TRBD2. This CDR3 has 20 residues. In germline, CDR1 is SGHTA, CDR2 FQGNSA. Trimming took 0 bases from V and 0 from J; bases not matched to a gene: 13. CDR3 amino acids: CASSLAVSLLAGSSYNEQFF. Written as DNA, the CDR3 is TGTGCCAGCAGCTTAGCGGTATCCCTATTAGCGGGAAGCTCCTACAATGAGCAGTTCTTC.

The chain combines TRBV4-2 with TRBJ2-7; 10 bases map to TRBD1. The CDR3 runs to 15 residues. Germline V CDR1 and CDR2: LGHNA, YNFKEQ. V was pared by 1 base and J by 7 bases, with 7 bases of the junction left unmatched. The chain's CDR3 is CASSQGGTGVGEQYF. CDR3 nucleotides: TGTGCCAGCAGCCAAGGAGGGACAGGGGTGGGAGAGCAGTACTTC.

This chain uses TRBV4-1 with TRBJ2-1; 7 bases align to TRBD2. Trimming removed 0 bases from V and 7 bases from J; junction bases left unmatched: 12. Looked up from germline, CDR1 is MGHRA and CDR2 is YSYEKL. The CDR3 sequence is 17 residues long. DNA of the CDR3: TGCGCCAGCAGCCAAGAAGTAAGGGGAGGGAACGGGAATGAGCAGTTCTTC. The encoded protein is CASSQEVRGGNGNEQFF.

The V and J genes are TRBV19 and TRBJ1-5, with D unclear. Per the germline V gene, CDR1 is LNHDA and CDR2 is SQIVND (reference sequence). V was pared by 10 bases and J by 5 bases, with 15 bases between. The CDR3 extends over 13 amino acids. This chain's CDR3 is CATQVSGYQPQHF. Here the CDR3 DNA reads TGTGCCACCCAGGTCTCGGGGTATCAGCCCCAGCATTTT.

The chain has TRBV2 and TRBJ1-6, with D hard to call. Germline lookup yields CDR1 SNHLY and CDR2 FYNNEI. This CDR3 comprises 16 residues. V lost 3 bases, J lost 0 bases, and 9 bases lay in between. Written as DNA, the CDR3 is TGTGCCAGCAGTGAGATTCGTAGCTCCTATAATTCACCCCTCCACTTT. Translated: CASSEIRSSYNSPLHF. The variable domain in full, with the rest retrieved from reference TRBV2 and TRBJ1-6, is EPEVTQTPSHQVTQMGQEVILRCVPISNHLYFYWYRQILGQKVEFLVSFYNNEISEKSEIFDDQFSVERPDGSNFTLKIRSTKLEDSAMYFCASSEIRSSYNSPLHFGNGTRLTVT.